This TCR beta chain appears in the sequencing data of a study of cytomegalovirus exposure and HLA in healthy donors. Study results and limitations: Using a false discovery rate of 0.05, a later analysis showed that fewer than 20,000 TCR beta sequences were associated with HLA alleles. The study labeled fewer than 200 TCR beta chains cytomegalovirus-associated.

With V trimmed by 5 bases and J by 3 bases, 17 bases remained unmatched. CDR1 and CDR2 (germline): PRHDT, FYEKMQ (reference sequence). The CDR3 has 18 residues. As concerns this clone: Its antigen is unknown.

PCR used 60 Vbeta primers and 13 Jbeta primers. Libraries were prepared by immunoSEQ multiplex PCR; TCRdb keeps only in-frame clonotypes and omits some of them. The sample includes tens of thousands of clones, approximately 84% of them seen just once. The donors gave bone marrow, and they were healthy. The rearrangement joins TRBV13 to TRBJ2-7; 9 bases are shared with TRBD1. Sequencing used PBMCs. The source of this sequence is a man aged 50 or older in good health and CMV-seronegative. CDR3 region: CASSARGTGSKVVYEQYF. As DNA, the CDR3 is TGTGCCAGCAGCGCAAGGGGGACAGGGTCTAAAGTGGTCTACGAGCAGTACTTC.